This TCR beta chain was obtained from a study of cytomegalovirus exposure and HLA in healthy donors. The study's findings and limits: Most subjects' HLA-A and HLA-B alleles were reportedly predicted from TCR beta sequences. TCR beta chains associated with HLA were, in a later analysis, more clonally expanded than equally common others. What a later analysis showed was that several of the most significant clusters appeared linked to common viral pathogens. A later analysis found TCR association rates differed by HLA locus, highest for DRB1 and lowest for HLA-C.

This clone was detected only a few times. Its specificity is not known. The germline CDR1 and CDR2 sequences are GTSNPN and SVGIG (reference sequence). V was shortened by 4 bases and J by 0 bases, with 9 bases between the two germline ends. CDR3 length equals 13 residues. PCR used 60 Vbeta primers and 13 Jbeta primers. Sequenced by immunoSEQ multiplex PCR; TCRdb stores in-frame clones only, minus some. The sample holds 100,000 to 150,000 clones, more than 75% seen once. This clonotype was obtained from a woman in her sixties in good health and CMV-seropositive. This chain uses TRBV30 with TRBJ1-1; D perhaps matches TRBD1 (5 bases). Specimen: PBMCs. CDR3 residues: CAWKGAMNTEAFF. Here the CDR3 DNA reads TGTGCCTGGAAAGGGGCTATGAACACTGAAGCTTTCTTT.